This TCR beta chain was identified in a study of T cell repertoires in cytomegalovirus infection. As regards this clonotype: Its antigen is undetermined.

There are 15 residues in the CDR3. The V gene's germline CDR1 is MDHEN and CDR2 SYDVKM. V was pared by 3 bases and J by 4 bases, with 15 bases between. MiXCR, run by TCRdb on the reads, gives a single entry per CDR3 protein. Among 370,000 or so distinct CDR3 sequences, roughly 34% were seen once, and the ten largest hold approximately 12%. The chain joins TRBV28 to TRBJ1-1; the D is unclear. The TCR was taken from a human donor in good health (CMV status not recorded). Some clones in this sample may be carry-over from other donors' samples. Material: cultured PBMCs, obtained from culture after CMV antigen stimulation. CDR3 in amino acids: CASSFNFREGTEAFF. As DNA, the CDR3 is TGTGCCAGCAGTTTTAACTTCCGGGAAGGCACTGAAGCTTTCTTT.